This passage covers 29 T cell receptor beta chains from one sample sequenced in a study of blood T cells in healthy people across ages. For the second PCR, which ran for roughly 7 to 11 cycles, a sample-barcoded 5' primer and a J-beta primer mix were used. TCRdb processed the 5' RACE reads anew with MiXCR; each CDR3 protein has one entry. Of some 1.5 million distinct CDR3 sequences listed, about 28% are singletons. Sequences were obtained from blood. The receptors derive from a woman in her thirties in good health.

The chain has TRBV7-9 and TRBJ2-7; possible D gene TRBD1, 6 bases. Germline V lookup: CDR1 SEHNR, CDR2 FQNEAQ (reference sequence). The V gene lost 5 bases and the J gene lost 2 bases, with 13 bases spanning the gap. The CDR3 is 14 amino acids. In nucleotides, the CDR3 is TGTGCCAGCAGCATCGACAGGAGACCCTACGAGCAGTACTTC. Amino acids: CASSIDRRPYEQYF.

The chain carries TRBV12-3 or TRBV12-4 and TRBJ2-7, with TRBD1 matching 8 bases. With V trimmed by 1 base and J by 2 bases, 7 bases remained unmatched. This CDR3 spans 16 amino acids. CDR3 loop: CASSLEDRVRPYEQYF. DNA for the CDR3: TGTGCCAGCAGTTTAGAGGACAGGGTTCGACCCTACGAGCAGTACTTC.

This clonotype was detected a few times. V and J are TRBV11-2 and TRBJ2-1; 10 nucleotides align to TRBD2. Per germline, CDR1 SGHAT and CDR2 FQNNGV. CDR3 size: 15 residues. Losses at the gene ends were 3 bases for V and 9 bases for J; bases not matched to a gene: 8. The DNA for the CDR3 is TGTGCCAGCAGCTTTCCAGCGGGAGGGCCTGGTGAGCAGTTCTTC. Protein: CASSFPAGGPGEQFF.

V usage is TRBV9 and J usage is TRBJ1-4, with D possibly being TRBD1 (6 bases). The V end was cut by 2 bases, the J end by 7 bases, with 15 bases between. This CDR3 region has 15 residues. Looked up from germline, CDR1 is SGDLS and CDR2 is YYNGEE. The CDR3 reads CASSVEGQTVEKLFF. For the CDR3, the DNA is TGTGCCAGCAGCGTCGAAGGACAGACTGTTGAAAAACTGTTTTTT.

This clonotype was observed a few times. V usage is TRBV11-3 and J usage is TRBJ2-1, with 14 bases that match TRBD2. The CDR3 is 17 amino acids. The V and J ends lost 4 bases and 9 bases, in that order; junction bases with no gene match: 11. Germline assignment: CDR1 SGHNT and CDR2 YENEEA. The CDR3 DNA reads as TGTGCCAGCAGCTCCTCGGGACTAGCGGGAGAAGGGGGTGAGCAGTTCTTC. Translating gives CASSSSGLAGEGGEQFF.

The chain is built from TRBV10-2 and TRBJ2-3; 16 bases align to TRBD2. J was trimmed by 5 bases and V by 5 bases; bases with no gene match: 4. Per the germline V gene, CDR1 is WSHSY and CDR2 is SAAADI. This CDR3 spans 16 amino acids. The CDR3 spells CASSPGTSGGVDTQYF. DNA for the CDR3: TGCGCCAGCAGTCCCGGGACTAGCGGGGGGGTAGATACGCAGTATTTT.

This clonotype showed up just a few times. The rearrangement links TRBV20-1 to TRBJ2-7; D gene ambiguous. Germline assignment: CDR1 DFQATT and CDR2 SNEGSKA (reference sequence). The CDR3 runs 12 residues. The V end lost 3 bases, the J end lost 3 bases, and 9 bases lay between the germline ends. The CDR3, as DNA: TGCAGTGCTAGGGTCCGGAACTACGAGCAGTACTTC. This sequence encodes CSARVRNYEQYF.

V usage is TRBV7-2 and J usage is TRBJ1-5; no firm D call. This CDR3 has 15 residues. The germline gives CDR1 SGHTA, CDR2 FQGNSA. V was trimmed by 5 bases and J by 3 bases, leaving 14 bases between them. CDR3 loop: CASSNWATVNQPQHF. The CDR3 bases are TGTGCCAGCAGCAACTGGGCTACGGTCAATCAGCCCCAGCATTTT.

The chain has TRBV2 and TRBJ1-5; 8 nucleotides line up with TRBD1. Trimming removed 3 bases from V and 6 bases from J; junction bases left unmatched: 4. The CDR3 sequence is 14 residues long. Germline V lookup: CDR1 SNHLY, CDR2 FYNNEI. CDR3 DNA sequence: TGTGCCAGCAGTGAGGGACAGGTTAGTCAGCCCCAGCATTTT. It encodes CASSEGQVSQPQHF.

This chain connects TRBV28 to TRBJ1-4; the D gene is possibly TRBD1 (5 bases). Trimming left V 1 base short and J 4 bases short, with 10 bases between. Germline-derived CDR1 and CDR2 are MDHEN and SYDVKM. CDR3 size: 15 residues. CDR3 nucleotides: TGTGCCAGCAGTTTATCCGACAGACGTAATGAAAAACTGTTTTTT. As protein: CASSLSDRRNEKLFF.

This clonotype has just one count. The chain carries TRBV30 and TRBJ1-2; 10 bases map to TRBD1. With V trimmed by 5 bases and J by 8 bases, 14 bases remained unmatched. CDR1 GTSNPN and CDR2 SVGIG come from the germline V gene (reference sequence). The CDR3 has 15 residues. As DNA, the CDR3 is TGTGCCTGGGGACAGGGGGTAAGGGGCTCTGAAGGCTACACCTTC. Protein: CAWGQGVRGSEGYTF.

The J gene is TRBJ2-1, the V gene TRBV7-9; 9 bases line up with TRBD2. The CDR3 runs 14 residues. Unmatched junction bases numbered 6, after V lost 4 bases and J lost 8 bases. Germline V gene data show CDR1 as SEHNR and CDR2 as FQNEAQ (reference sequence). The CDR3 DNA reads TGTGCCAGCAGCTCCTCCGGGACTAGCCATGAGCAGTTCTTC. Its translation is CASSSSGTSHEQFF.

Here the CDR3 DNA reads TGTGCCAGCAGTGTAACGGGACAGGCGAGCGGGGAGCAGTACTTC. This translates into CASSVTGQASGEQYF. The chain employs TRBV25-1 and TRBJ2-4, with D perhaps matching TRBD1 (8 bases). CDR1 and CDR2 (germline): MGHDK, SYGVNS. Trimming stripped 4 bases from V and 13 bases from J, with 23 bases between. This CDR3 comprises 15 residues.

This clonotype was counted many times. This rearrangement joins TRBV6-2 or TRBV6-3 to TRBJ2-7, with 8 bases that match TRBD2. Germline CDR1 and CDR2: MNHEY and SVGEGT. The CDR3 runs to 14 residues. Trimming cost V 7 bases and J 3 bases; bases outside gene matches: 8. The CDR3 spells CASTRAGAVYEQYF. Written as DNA, the CDR3 is TGTGCCAGCACCCGAGCGGGAGCGGTCTACGAGCAGTACTTC.

This clonotype came up a few times. The chain recombines TRBV11-2 with TRBJ2-1; 8 nucleotides match TRBD1. This CDR3 region has 16 residues. After removal of 2 bases from V and 1 base from J, the junction contained 4 bases not matched to a gene. CDR1 and CDR2 from the germline V gene are SGHAT and FQNNGV. CDR3 nucleotide sequence: TGTGCCAGCAGCTTAACAGGGGGAAAATCCTACAATGAGCAGTTCTTC. As protein: CASSLTGGKSYNEQFF.

This clonotype was seen only a few times. The V gene is TRBV7-2, the J gene TRBJ1-5, with 7 bases fitting TRBD1. Trimming took 5 bases from V and 6 from J; bases not matched to a gene: 4. The CDR3 runs to 13 residues. CDR1 SGHTA and CDR2 FQGNSA come from the germline V gene. CDR3 DNA sequence: TGTGCCAGCAGCGGAAACAGGGGTCAGCCCCAGCATTTT. Translation gives CASSGNRGQPQHF. Together with reference TRBV7-2 and TRBJ1-5, the CDR3 gives the full variable domain: GAGVSQSPSNKVTEKGKDVELRCDPISGHTALYWYRQSLGQGLEFLIYFQGNSAPDKSGLPSDRFSAERTGGSVSTLTIQRTQQEDSAVYLCASSGNRGQPQHFGDGTRLSIL.

This clonotype has more than one count but fewer than ten. The chain uses TRBV20-1 and TRBJ1-2, with TRBD1 as a possible D gene (5 bases). CDR1 is DFQATT, CDR2 SNEGSKA, per germline (reference sequence). The V end was cut by 5 bases, the J end by 7 bases, with 20 bases between. The CDR3 has 14 amino acids. The CDR3 loop is CSAENRGIISGYTF. The CDR3 DNA reads as TGCAGTGCTGAAAACCGGGGGATTATTAGTGGCTACACCTTC.

The chain links TRBV24-1 to TRBJ1-1; D ambiguous. The germline V gene encodes CDR1 KGHDR and CDR2 SFDVKD. This CDR3 contains 14 residues. Trimming cost V 2 bases and J 2 bases, with 8 bases left between them. The chain's CDR3 is CATSDSYQNTEAFF. The CDR3 region has the DNA TGTGCCACCAGTGATTCATACCAAAACACTGAAGCTTTCTTT.

This clonotype was detected only a few times. This chain links TRBV7-8 with TRBJ2-1, with TRBD2 identical over 8 bases. CDR3 length equals 15 residues. With 5 bases clipped from V and 10 bases from J, the junction kept 13 bases outside the gene matches. Germline CDR1 is SGHVS and CDR2 is FQNEAQ. CDR3 DNA sequence: TGTGCCAGCAGCACCCGCGGGAGGACCTCCGAGGAGCAGTTCTTC. Encoded protein: CASSTRGRTSEEQFF.

This clonotype was found a few times. J is TRBJ2-1 and V is TRBV5-1; maybe TRBD1 (8 bases). Trimming cost V 0 bases and J 10 bases, with 14 bases left between them. Looked up from germline, CDR1 is SGHRS and CDR2 is YFSETQ. This CDR3 is built from 14 residues. Written as DNA, the CDR3 is TGCGCCAGCAGCTTGGCGACAGGGGAGGGAGAGCAGTTCTTC. Amino acids: CASSLATGEGEQFF.

The chain employs TRBV2 and TRBJ1-4; possible D gene TRBD1, 5 bases. Germline CDR1 reads SNHLY; CDR2 reads FYNNEI. Trimming cost V 8 bases and J 7 bases, with 14 bases left between them. The CDR3 covers 13 residues. DNA for the CDR3: TGTGCCAGCCTCAGGGAATCGGTTGAAAAACTGTTTTTT. Protein sequence: CASLRESVEKLFF.

V and J are TRBV4-3 and TRBJ2-3; 12 positions match TRBD2. CDR1 is LGHNA and CDR2 is YSLEER in the germline V gene. This CDR3 spans 17 amino acids. Germline trimming cut 3 bases from V and 8 bases from J; bases unmatched to any gene: 12. CDR3 residues: CASSHSLAGGRGATQYF. In DNA form, the CDR3 reads TGCGCCAGCAGCCATTCACTAGCGGGAGGTCGGGGTGCTACGCAGTATTTT.

The chain carries TRBV10-3 and TRBJ2-3; 9 bases align to TRBD2. Germline values: CDR1 ENHRY, CDR2 SYGVKD. The CDR3 runs to 18 residues. The V and J ends lost 3 bases and 4 bases, in that order; junction bases with no gene match: 14. This CDR3 reads CAISDPDSSGGFPDTQYF. In DNA form, the CDR3 reads TGTGCCATCAGTGACCCGGACTCCAGCGGGGGGTTTCCAGATACGCAGTATTTT.

This chain links TRBV6-2 or TRBV6-3 with TRBJ2-7, with unresolved D. Germline-derived CDR1 and CDR2 are MNHEY and SVGEGT. V gave up 2 bases and J gave up 1 base, with 12 bases separating them. There are 15 residues in the CDR3. This chain's CDR3 is CASSYAVDGSYEQYF. The CDR3 DNA is TGTGCCAGCAGTTACGCTGTGGACGGGTCCTACGAGCAGTACTTC.

A few counts support this clonotype. The genes are TRBV5-1 and TRBJ1-2, with D maybe TRBD1 (6 bases). CDR3 size: 14 residues. CDR1 is SGHRS, CDR2 YFSETQ, per germline. The V end was cut by 0 bases, the J end by 7 bases, with 13 bases between. Here the CDR3 DNA reads TGCGCCAGCAGCTTGGGTACAGGGATGGTTGGCTACACCTTC. Residues: CASSLGTGMVGYTF.

Points on this clonotype: An end of the junction does not agree with germline; a read error may underlie this. This sequence joins TRBV12-3 or TRBV12-4 and TRBJ2-5; 9 bases align to TRBD1. The CDR3 is 15 residues long. The CDR3 loop reads CASSLGWTGEETQYF. The CDR3 coding sequence is TGTGCCAGCAGCTTAGGTTGGACAGGGGAAGAGACCCAGTACTTC.

The rearrangement links TRBV5-1 to TRBJ1-6; possible D gene TRBD1, 6 bases. CDR1 is SGHRS and CDR2 is YFSETQ in the germline V gene. The CDR3 covers 16 residues. Trimming shortened V by 0 bases and J by 9 bases, and 16 bases separated the two germline ends. CDR3: CASSLDGTSWGSPLHF. The CDR3 DNA sequence: TGCGCCAGCAGCTTGGATGGGACAAGTTGGGGTTCACCCCTCCACTTT.

This clonotype was detected only a few times. The chain combines TRBV20-1 with TRBJ2-7; the D gene could be TRBD1 or TRBD2 (5 bases each). V was trimmed by 5 bases and J by 4 bases, leaving 12 bases between them. The CDR3 has 12 residues. Germline CDR1 DFQATT, CDR2 SNEGSKA (reference sequence). The CDR3: CSAPAEGYEQYF. The CDR3, as DNA: TGCAGTGCTCCAGCTGAGGGGTACGAGCAGTACTTC.

This clonotype was detected a few times. A much larger clone sits a single nucleotide away, making a read error possible. The CDR3 protein is CASSRQSSCNEQFF. In DNA, the CDR3 is TGTGCCAGCAGCCGACAGAGCTCCTGCAATGAGCAGTTCTTC. V and J are TRBV3-1 and TRBJ2-1, with D perhaps matching TRBD1 (5 bases). This CDR3 is built from 14 residues. From germline, CDR1 is LGHDT and CDR2 YNNKEL (reference sequence).